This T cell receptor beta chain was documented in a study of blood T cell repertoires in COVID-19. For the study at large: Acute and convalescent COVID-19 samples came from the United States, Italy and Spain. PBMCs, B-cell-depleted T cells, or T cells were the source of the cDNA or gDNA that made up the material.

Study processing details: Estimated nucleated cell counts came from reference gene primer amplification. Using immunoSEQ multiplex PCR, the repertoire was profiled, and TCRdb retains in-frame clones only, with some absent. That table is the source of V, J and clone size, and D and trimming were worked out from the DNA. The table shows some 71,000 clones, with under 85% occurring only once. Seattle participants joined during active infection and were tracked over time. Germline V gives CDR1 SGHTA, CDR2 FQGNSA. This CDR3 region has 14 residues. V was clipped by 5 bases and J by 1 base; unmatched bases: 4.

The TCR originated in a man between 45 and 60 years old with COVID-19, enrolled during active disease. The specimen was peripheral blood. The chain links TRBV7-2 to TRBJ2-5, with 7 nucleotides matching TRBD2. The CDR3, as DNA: TGTGCCAGCAGCCCAGCGGGGTTCCAAGAGACCCAGTACTTC. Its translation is CASSPAGFQETQYF.